Each of the 7 T cell receptor beta chains below was sequenced from the same sample in a study of blood T cells in healthy people across ages. A sample-barcoded 5' primer and a J-beta primer mix were used in a second PCR of about 7 to 11 cycles. Each CDR3 protein gets one entry after TCRdb re-called the 5' RACE reads with MiXCR. Counted here are 380,000 or so distinct CDR3 sequences, roughly half occurring once; the ten biggest clones make up 45% to 60%. The source material was blood. Receptors were obtained from a man between 60 and 75 years old in good health.

V gene TRBV7-9 combines with J gene TRBJ2-3, with D possibly matching TRBD2 (6 bases). V lost 5 bases and J 0 bases, leaving 12 bases between the germline ends. CDR3 length: 15 amino acids. Per the germline V gene, CDR1 is SEHNR and CDR2 is FQNEAQ (reference sequence). The CDR3 DNA is TGTGCCAGCAGCCCCGGGGGACTCAGCACAGATACGCAGTATTTT. This translates into CASSPGGLSTDTQYF.

The CDR3 sequence is CSVPGSTYGYTF. CDR3 nucleotides: TGCAGTGTCCCGGGGTCGACTTATGGCTACACCTTC. V and J are TRBV20-1 and TRBJ1-2, with D unclear. The V end lost 7 bases, the J end lost 5 bases, and 14 bases lay between the germline ends. The CDR3 consists of 12 residues. From germline, CDR1 is DFQATT and CDR2 SNEGSKA (reference sequence).

The V gene is TRBV5-1, the J gene TRBJ2-1, with a weak D call TRBD1 (6 bases). CDR3 length equals 15 residues. V lost 2 bases and J 8 bases, leaving 17 bases between the germline ends. In germline, CDR1 is SGHRS, CDR2 YFSETQ. DNA of the CDR3: TGCGCCAGCAGCTTCCAGACAGGAACGCGCGATGAGCAGTTCTTC. This translates into CASSFQTGTRDEQFF.

This chain uses TRBV14 with TRBJ2-5; tentative D call: TRBD1 (6 bases). The DNA end lines up better with TRBJ2-7; the J call may be wrong. The CDR3 loop spans 14 amino acids. Germline V lookup: CDR1 SGHDN, CDR2 FVKESK. The CDR3 DNA is TGTGCCAGCAGCCAAGAGGCTTCAGGGGCCGAGCAGTACTTC. The encoded protein is CASSQEASGAEQYF.

The chain is built from TRBV15 and TRBJ2-7; weak D call: TRBD2 (6 bases). The CDR3 loop spans 16 amino acids. The V and J ends lost 1 base and 0 bases respectively, with 13 bases between them. CDR1 is LNHNV, CDR2 YYDKDF, per germline (reference sequence). CDR3 sequence reads: CATSRGGQGGSYEQYF. The CDR3 DNA reads TGTGCCACCAGCAGAGGAGGCCAGGGAGGCTCCTACGAGCAGTACTTC.

V gene TRBV27 combines with J gene TRBJ2-1; D not certain. The V and J ends lost 6 bases and 8 bases respectively, with 8 bases between them. Per the germline V gene, CDR1 is MNHEY and CDR2 is SMNVEV (reference sequence). This CDR3 spans 11 amino acids. CDR3 protein: CASSQLDEQFF. CDR3 nucleotides: TGTGCCAGCAGCCAGTTGGATGAGCAGTTCTTC.

This clonotype was counted only a few times. The chain is built from TRBV20-1 and TRBJ2-5; a weak D match, TRBD1 (5 bases). Trimming removed 0 bases from V and 6 bases from J, with 14 bases in between. The CDR3 has 14 residues. Germline CDR1 and CDR2: DFQATT and SNEGSKA (reference sequence). For the CDR3, the DNA is TGCAGTGCTAGAGATGCCAGGGAACCCCAGACCCAGTACTTC. It yields the protein CSARDAREPQTQYF.